This T cell receptor (beta chain) was obtained from a study of T cells in localized non-small cell lung cancer. The study's findings and limits: Density of T cells in blood, when higher, went with longer overall survival.

Notes on this clone: Its antigen is still unknown.

The CDR3 length is 13 residues. The ends were cut back, 6 bases at V and 5 bases at J, with 14 bases in the middle. CDR1 is SGHVS and CDR2 is FQNEAQ in the germline V gene. Some clones are missing from TCRdb's copy, which holds only in-frame ones; the method was immunoSEQ multiplex PCR. Among about 20,000 clones listed, 87% were seen once. The specimen was PBMCs, collected before any cancer treatment. The chain has TRBV7-8 and TRBJ2-7; D may be TRBD1 (6 bases). The sequence was collected from a man aged 35-75 years with stage II squamous cell lung carcinoma. The CDR3 bases are TGTGCCAGCAGTACCTACAGGGTCCACGAGCAGTACTTC. It specifies CASSTYRVHEQYF.